This T cell receptor beta chain was captured in a study of CD8+CD57+ T cells in acquired aplastic anemia. This clonotype has a handful of counts. Antigen specificity is unknown. Profiling of TCR beta VDJ combinations and CDR3 sequences used genomic DNA as template. TCRdb re-analysed the reads in MiXCR, keeping a single row per CDR3 protein. The table lists about 180,000 distinct CDR3 sequences, approximately 48% of them singletons, with roughly 13% in the top ten. Findings and caveats of the study: Approximately 30 CD8+ CDR3 sequences were shared between patients and controls.

CDR1 is SNHLY and CDR2 is FYNNEI in the germline V gene. The CDR3 has 14 amino acids. The V end lost 6 bases, the J end lost 4 bases, and 16 bases lay between the germline ends. Flow cytometry had shown expanded CD8+CD57+ cells in the patients chosen for sequencing. A severe acquired aplastic anemia diagnosis applied to all patients. This clonotype originated in a human donor with aplastic anemia. Sequencing was done on a sample of sorted CD4+, CD8+, or CD8+CD57+ T cells (not recorded which) from PBMCs. The chain carries TRBV2 and TRBJ2-7, with a possible D match to TRBD1 (6 bases). The CDR3 nucleotides read TGTGCCAGCAGGACAGTAAAAACAGGGTACGAGCAGTACTTC. This codes for CASRTVKTGYEQYF.